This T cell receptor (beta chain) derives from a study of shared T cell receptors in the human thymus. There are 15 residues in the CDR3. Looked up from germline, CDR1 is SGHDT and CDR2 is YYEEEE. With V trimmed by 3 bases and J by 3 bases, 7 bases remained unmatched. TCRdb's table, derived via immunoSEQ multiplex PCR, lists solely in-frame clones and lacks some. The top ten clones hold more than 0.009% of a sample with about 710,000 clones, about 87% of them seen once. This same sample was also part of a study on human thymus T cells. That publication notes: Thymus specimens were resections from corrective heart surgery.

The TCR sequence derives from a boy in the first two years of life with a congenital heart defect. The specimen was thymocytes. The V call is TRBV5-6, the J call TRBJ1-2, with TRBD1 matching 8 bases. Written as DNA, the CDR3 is TGTGCCAGCAGCTGCCAGGGGGCGACGGACTATGGCTACACCTTC. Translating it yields CASSCQGATDYGYTF. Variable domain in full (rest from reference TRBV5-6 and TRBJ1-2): DAGVTQSPTHLIKTRGQQVTLRCSPKSGHDTVSWYQQALGQGPQFIFQYYEEEERQRGNFPDRFSGHQFPNYSSELNVNALLLGDSALYLCASSCQGATDYGYTFGSGTRLTVV.